The clone carrying this TCR beta chain was seen repeatedly, ten times or more. Its target is unknown. No treatment had been given to any patient before thyroid surgery. These data come from a study of metastatic and nonmetastatic thyroid tumors. The study, taken as a whole, reports: Relative to benign nodules, malignant thyroid tumors were reportedly characterized by significantly elevated TCR beta diversity in blood and tumor.

TCRdb called clones again from the PCR reads with MiXCR. The repertoire holds under 20,000 clones, with around 26% as singletons. V was cut by 6 bases and J by 0 bases, with 15 bases left in between. The germline V gene encodes CDR1 PRHDT and CDR2 FYEKMQ (reference sequence). The CDR3 extends over 16 amino acids. V is TRBV13 and J is TRBJ2-1; D is ambiguous. This sequence was found in a female donor with papillary thyroid cancer or a benign thyroid nodule (not recorded which). Some clones in this sample may be carry-over from other donors' samples. The specimen sequenced was tumor tissue. This chain's CDR3 is CASSLIHPNSYNEQFF. Here the CDR3 DNA reads TGTGCCAGCAGTCTTATCCATCCCAACTCCTACAATGAGCAGTTCTTC.